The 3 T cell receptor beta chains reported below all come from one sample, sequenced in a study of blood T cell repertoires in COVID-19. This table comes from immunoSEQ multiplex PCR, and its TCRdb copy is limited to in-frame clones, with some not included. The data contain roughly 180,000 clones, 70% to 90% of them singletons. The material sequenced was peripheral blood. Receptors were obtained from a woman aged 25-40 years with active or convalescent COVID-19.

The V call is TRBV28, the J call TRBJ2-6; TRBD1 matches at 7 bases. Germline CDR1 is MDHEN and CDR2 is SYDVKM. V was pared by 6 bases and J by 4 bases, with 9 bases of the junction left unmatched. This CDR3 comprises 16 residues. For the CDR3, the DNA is TGTGCCAGCAGGAGACAGGGAAGTTCCGGGGCCAACGTCCTGACTTTC. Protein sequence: CASRRQGSSGANVLTF. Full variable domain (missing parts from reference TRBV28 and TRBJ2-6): DVKVTQSSRYLVKRTGEKVFLECVQDMDHENMFWYRQDPGLGLRLIYFSYDVKMKEKGDIPEGYSVSREKKERFSLILESASTNQTSMYLCASRRQGSSGANVLTFGAGSRLTVL.

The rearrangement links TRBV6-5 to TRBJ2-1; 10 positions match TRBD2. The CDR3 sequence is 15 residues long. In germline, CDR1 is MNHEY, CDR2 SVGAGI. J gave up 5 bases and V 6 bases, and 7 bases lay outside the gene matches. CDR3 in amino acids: CASSVLAGADNEQFF. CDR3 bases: TGTGCCAGCAGCGTTCTAGCGGGGGCCGACAATGAGCAGTTCTTC.

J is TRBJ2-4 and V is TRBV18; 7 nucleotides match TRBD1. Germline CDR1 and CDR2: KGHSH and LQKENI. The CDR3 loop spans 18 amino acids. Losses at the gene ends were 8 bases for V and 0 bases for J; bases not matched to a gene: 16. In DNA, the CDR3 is TGTGCCAGCACAAAGGGGGCAACAGGGGCGATAGCCAAAAACATTCAGTACTTC. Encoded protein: CASTKGATGAIAKNIQYF.